This T cell receptor beta chain is drawn from a study of cytomegalovirus exposure and HLA in healthy donors. Researchers ran the PCR with 60 Vbeta and 13 Jbeta primers. Repertoires were generated with immunoSEQ multiplex PCR, while TCRdb's copy carries only in-frame clones and drops some. The listing contains some 120,000 clones. The CDR3 spans 15 residues. J was trimmed by 2 bases and V by 5 bases; bases with no gene match: 6. Germline loops: CDR1 SGHRS, CDR2 YFSETQ. V gene TRBV5-1 combines with J gene TRBJ2-2, with 7 bases matching TRBD2. The TCR was taken from a man aged 35-49 years in good health and CMV-seronegative. Sequencing input: PBMCs. CDR3 in amino acids: CASRSPGLNTGELFF. Written as DNA, the CDR3 is TGCGCCAGCAGGTCACCGGGACTAAACACCGGGGAGCTGTTTTTT. The variable domain in full, completed from reference TRBV5-1 and TRBJ2-2, reads KAGVTQTPRYLIKTRGQQVTLSCSPISGHRSVSWYQQTPGQGLQFLFEYFSETQRNKGNFPGRFSGRQFSNSRSEMNVSTLELGDSALYLCASRSPGLNTGELFFGEGSRLTVL.